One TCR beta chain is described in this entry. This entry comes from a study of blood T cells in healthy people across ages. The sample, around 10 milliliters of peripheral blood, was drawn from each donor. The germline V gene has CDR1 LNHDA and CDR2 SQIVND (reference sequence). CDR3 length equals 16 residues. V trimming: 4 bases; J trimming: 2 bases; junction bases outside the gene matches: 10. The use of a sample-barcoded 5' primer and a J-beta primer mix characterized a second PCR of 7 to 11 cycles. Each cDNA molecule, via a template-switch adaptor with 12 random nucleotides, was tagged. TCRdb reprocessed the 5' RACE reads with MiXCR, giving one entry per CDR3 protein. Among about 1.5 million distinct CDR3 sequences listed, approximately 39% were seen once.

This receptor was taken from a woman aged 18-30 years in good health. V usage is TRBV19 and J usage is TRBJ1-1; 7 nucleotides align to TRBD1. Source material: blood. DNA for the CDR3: TGTGCCAGTAGTACCCTGATCGGGACAGCAAACACTGAAGCTTTCTTT. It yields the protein CASSTLIGTANTEAFF.